This entry describes one T cell receptor beta chain. Its antigen has not been determined. There are no base qualities to consult, and no much larger clone falls within one base. The sample is drawn from a study of T cell changes during pregnancy in multiple sclerosis (dated 2019 in TCRdb). For context, the study as a whole: In women with multiple sclerosis, the researchers looked at how the T cell repertoire shifted as pregnancy progressed.

Receptor libraries were prepared by the immunoSEQ multiplex PCR assay. TCRdb took over this immuneACCESS table, retaining in-frame rearrangements with V and J assigned. Such tables are incomplete; in checked studies, under half of the missing clones stem from an unresolved V gene, and the remainder is unexplained. This sample gives tens of thousands of clones in total; roughly nine tenths of them show up just once. The ten largest account for under 1.5% of the sample. V and J lose 8 bases and 5 bases, and a span of 22 bases separates them. CDR1 and CDR2 are drawn from the germline V gene: SGHAT, FQNNGV. Inclusive of the bounding cysteine and phenylalanine, the CDR3 is 16 residues long. Left in the record is the CDR3 DNA by itself, 48 bases read in frame from the first base.

The V and J segments used are TRBV11-2 and TRBJ2-1, with TRBD2 tentatively as D gene (5 bases match). This TCR derives from a female donor with multiple sclerosis, enrolled in a pregnancy study. Sequenced material: peripheral blood, taken in the second trimester of pregnancy. For the CDR3, the sequence is CASFPLGESTNNEQFF. The DNA sequence reads TGTGCCAGCTTCCCCCTGGGAGAAAGTACTAACAATGAGCAGTTCTTC.